This TCR beta chain emerged from a study of identical twins. Each CDR3 protein gets one entry after TCRdb re-called the 5' RACE reads with MiXCR. Of about 470,000 distinct CDR3 sequences listed, 20% to 25% are singletons. V was clipped by 3 bases and J by 6 bases, with 18 bases between them. Germline assignment: CDR1 SGHRS and CDR2 YFSETQ. The CDR3 consists of 15 residues. Separately, the same data were catalogued under a study of T cells expressing NK-cell markers. That study adds: Also leading the CD3+CD56-NKG2C+ fraction in several donors were these clonotypes.

This rearrangement joins TRBV5-1 to TRBJ1-1, with TRBD1 as a possible D gene (6 bases). The specimen was CD4+ T cells sorted from blood. This clonotype was obtained from a woman between 18 and 29 years old in good health. CDR3 bases: TGCGCCAGCAGCTCATTGGTCGGAGGGGGGTCTGAAGCTTTCTTT. Encoded protein: CASSSLVGGGSEAFF. Complete variable domain (other parts from reference TRBV5-1 and TRBJ1-1): KAGVTQTPRYLIKTRGQQVTLSCSPISGHRSVSWYQQTPGQGLQFLFEYFSETQRNKGNFPGRFSGRQFSNSRSEMNVSTLELGDSALYLCASSSLVGGGSEAFFGQGTRLTVV.